This T cell receptor beta chain was found in a study of cytomegalovirus exposure and HLA in healthy donors. Across the study: An early release of data contained 75 million to 90 million unique TCRs, which came from HLA-typed donors.

A remark on this clone: Its antigen is still unknown.

Germline trimming cut 2 bases from V and 5 bases from J; bases unmatched to any gene: 10. The CDR3 has 17 amino acids. Germline V lookup: CDR1 SGHRS, CDR2 YFSETQ. Regarding the study as a whole: Productive status was seen about 90% or about 30% of the time for most TCR beta V segments in an earlier analysis. Analysis performed later found under 20,000 TCR beta sequences associated with HLA alleles at 0.05 false discovery rate.

The primer mix had 60 Vbeta and 13 Jbeta primers. Profiled with immunoSEQ multiplex PCR; TCRdb holds only in-frame clones, not every one. The table records hundreds of thousands of clones, 75% to 85% of them present only once. Donors sampled were nominally healthy, though unrecorded immune exposures were likely. V gene TRBV5-1 combines with J gene TRBJ1-5; TRBD1 matches at 10 bases. The sequencing input was PBMCs. This TCR derives from a girl aged 10-17 years in good health and CMV-seronegative. The CDR3 DNA follows: TGCGCCAGCAGCTTTGACCCACCGGACAGGGGGGATCAGCCCCAGCATTTT. Translated: CASSFDPPDRGDQPQHF.